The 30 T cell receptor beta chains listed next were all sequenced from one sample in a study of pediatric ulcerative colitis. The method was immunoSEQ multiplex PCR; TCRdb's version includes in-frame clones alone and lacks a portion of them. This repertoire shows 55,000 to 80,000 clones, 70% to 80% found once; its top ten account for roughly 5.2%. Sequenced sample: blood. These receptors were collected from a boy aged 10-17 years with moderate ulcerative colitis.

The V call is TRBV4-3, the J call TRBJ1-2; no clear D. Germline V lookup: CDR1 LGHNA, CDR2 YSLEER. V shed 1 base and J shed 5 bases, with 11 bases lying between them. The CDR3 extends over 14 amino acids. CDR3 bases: TGCGCCAGCAGCCAAGTGGGCGGGAGGTATGGCTACACCTTC. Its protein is CASSQVGGRYGYTF.

CDR3 sequence reads: CASSIPGSLGENTEAFF. CDR3 coding DNA: TGTGCCAGTAGTATACCTGGCAGTTTGGGGGAGAACACTGAAGCTTTCTTT. The chain links TRBV19 to TRBJ1-1; D may be TRBD1 (5 bases). The CDR3 length is 17 residues. Between the trimmed V and J ends, which lost 2 bases and 1 base, there was a span of 17 bases. Looked up from germline, CDR1 is LNHDA and CDR2 is SQIVND (reference sequence).

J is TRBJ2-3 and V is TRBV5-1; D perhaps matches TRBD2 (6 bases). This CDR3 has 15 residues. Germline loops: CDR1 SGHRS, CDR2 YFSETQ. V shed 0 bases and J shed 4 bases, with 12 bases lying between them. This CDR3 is CASSLEGLNSDTQYF. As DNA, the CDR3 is TGCGCCAGCAGCTTGGAGGGACTCAACTCAGATACGCAGTATTTT.

The CDR3 sequence is CAWSGSGSMRNEQFF. The CDR3 DNA is TGTGCCTGGAGTGGCAGCGGGAGTATGAGGAATGAGCAGTTCTTC. The chain carries TRBV30 and TRBJ2-1; 8 bases map to TRBD2. Trimming at V came to 1 base and at J to 7 bases, leaving 9 bases not matched to a gene. This CDR3 has 15 residues. Germline V lookup: CDR1 GTSNPN, CDR2 SVGIG (reference sequence).

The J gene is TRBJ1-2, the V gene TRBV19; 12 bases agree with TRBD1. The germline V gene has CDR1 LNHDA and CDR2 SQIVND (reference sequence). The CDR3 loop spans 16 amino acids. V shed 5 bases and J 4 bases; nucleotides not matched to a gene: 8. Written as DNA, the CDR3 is TGTGCCAGTAGTCTCGGGACAGGGGGCCCCTTCTATGGCTACACCTTC. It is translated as CASSLGTGGPFYGYTF.

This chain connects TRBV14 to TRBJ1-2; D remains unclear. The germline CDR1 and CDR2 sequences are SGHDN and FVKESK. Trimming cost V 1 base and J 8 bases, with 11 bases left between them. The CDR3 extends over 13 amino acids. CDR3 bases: TGTGCCAGCAGCCAAGGCCCTTTAGGGGGCTACACCTTC. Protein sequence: CASSQGPLGGYTF.

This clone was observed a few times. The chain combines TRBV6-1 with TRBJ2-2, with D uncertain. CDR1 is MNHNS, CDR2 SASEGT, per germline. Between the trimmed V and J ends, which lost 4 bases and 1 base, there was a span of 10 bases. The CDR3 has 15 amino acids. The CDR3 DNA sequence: TGTGCCAGCAGTGGGGTCGGGTTGAACACCGGGGAGCTGTTTTTT. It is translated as CASSGVGLNTGELFF.

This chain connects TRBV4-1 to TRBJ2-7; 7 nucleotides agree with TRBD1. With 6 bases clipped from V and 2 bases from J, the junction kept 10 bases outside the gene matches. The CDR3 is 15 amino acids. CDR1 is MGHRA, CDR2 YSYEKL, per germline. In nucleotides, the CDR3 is TGCGCCAGCAGGTTTCGACAGGGTAAGGCCTACGAGCAGTACTTC. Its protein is CASRFRQGKAYEQYF.

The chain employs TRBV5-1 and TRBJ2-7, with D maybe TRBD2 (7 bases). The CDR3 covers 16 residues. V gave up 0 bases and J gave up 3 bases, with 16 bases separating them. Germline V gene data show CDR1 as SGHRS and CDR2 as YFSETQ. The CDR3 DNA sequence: TGCGCCAGCAGCTTGGCCGGGGGGCGCGACGTCTACGAGCAGTACTTC. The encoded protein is CASSLAGGRDVYEQYF.

CDR3 region: CASSTGTSYQTQYF. The DNA of the CDR3 is TGCGCCAGCAGCACTGGGACATCATATCAGACCCAGTACTTC. The chain joins TRBV10-1 to TRBJ2-5, with D possibly matching TRBD1 (6 bases). Per the germline V gene, CDR1 is WNHNN and CDR2 is SYGVQD (reference sequence). The CDR3 has 14 residues. Trimming stripped 6 bases from V and 6 bases from J, with 17 bases between.

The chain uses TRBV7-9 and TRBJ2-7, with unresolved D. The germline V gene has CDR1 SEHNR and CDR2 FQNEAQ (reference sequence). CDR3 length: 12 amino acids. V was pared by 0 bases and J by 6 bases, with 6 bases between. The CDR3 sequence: CASSLAGGEQYF. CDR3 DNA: TGTGCCAGCAGCTTAGCAGGTGGCGAGCAGTACTTC.

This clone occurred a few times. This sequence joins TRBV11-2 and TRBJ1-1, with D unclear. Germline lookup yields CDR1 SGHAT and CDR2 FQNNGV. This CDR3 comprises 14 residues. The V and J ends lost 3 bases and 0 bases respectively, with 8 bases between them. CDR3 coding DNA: TGTGCCAGCAGCTTGGGCGGGATGAACACTGAAGCTTTCTTT. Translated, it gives CASSLGGMNTEAFF.

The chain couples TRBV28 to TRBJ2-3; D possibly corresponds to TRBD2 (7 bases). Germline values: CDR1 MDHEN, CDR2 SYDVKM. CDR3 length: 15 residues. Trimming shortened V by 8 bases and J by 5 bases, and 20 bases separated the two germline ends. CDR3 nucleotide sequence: TGTGCCAGCGGTGGAGGGAGGGGGACCGGAGATACGCAGTATTTT. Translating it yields CASGGGRGTGDTQYF.

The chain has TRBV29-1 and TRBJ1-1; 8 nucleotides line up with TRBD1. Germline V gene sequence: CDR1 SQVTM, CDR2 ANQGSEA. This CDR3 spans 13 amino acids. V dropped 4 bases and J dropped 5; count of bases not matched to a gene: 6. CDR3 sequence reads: CSVARDRSTEAFF. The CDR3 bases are TGCAGCGTTGCCCGGGACAGGAGTACTGAAGCTTTCTTT.

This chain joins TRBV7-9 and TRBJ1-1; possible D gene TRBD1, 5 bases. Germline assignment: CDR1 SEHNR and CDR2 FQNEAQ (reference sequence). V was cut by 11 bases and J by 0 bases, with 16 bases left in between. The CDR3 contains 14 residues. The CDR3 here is CAETPGPLNTEAFF. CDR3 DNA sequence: TGTGCCGAGACTCCGGGGCCTTTGAACACTGAAGCTTTCTTT.

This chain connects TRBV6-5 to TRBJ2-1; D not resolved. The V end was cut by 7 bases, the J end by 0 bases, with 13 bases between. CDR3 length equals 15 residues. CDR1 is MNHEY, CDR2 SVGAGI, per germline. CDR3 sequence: CASKSTGGSYNEQFF. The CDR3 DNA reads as TGTGCCAGCAAATCCACGGGCGGCTCCTACAATGAGCAGTTCTTC.

The CDR3 DNA sequence: TGCGCCAGCAGGGGGGACAGGAACACTGAAGCTTTCTTT. Amino acid sequence: CASRGDRNTEAFF. The genes are TRBV10-1 and TRBJ1-1, with 7 bases lining up with TRBD1. This CDR3 region has 13 residues. With 6 bases clipped from V and 1 base from J, the junction kept 2 bases outside the gene matches. Germline V gene data show CDR1 as WNHNN and CDR2 as SYGVQD (reference sequence).

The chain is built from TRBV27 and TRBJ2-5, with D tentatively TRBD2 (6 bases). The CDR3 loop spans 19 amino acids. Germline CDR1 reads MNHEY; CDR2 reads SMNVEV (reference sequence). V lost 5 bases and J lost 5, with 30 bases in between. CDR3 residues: CASSQTPSRMAGRRETQYF. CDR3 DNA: TGTGCCAGCAGTCAAACCCCAAGCCGTATGGCGGGGAGAAGGGAGACCCAGTACTTC.

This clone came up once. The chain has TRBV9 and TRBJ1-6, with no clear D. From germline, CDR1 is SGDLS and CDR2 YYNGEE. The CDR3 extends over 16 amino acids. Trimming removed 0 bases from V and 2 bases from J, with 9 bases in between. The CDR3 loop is CASSVGGSTYNSPLHF. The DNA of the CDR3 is TGTGCCAGCAGCGTAGGAGGGTCGACCTATAATTCACCCCTCCACTTT.

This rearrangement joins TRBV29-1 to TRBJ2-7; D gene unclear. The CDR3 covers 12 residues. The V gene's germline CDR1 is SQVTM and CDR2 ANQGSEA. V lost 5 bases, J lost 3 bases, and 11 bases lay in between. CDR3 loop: CSVQTVFYEQYF. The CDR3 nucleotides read TGCAGCGTTCAAACTGTCTTCTACGAGCAGTACTTC.

The CDR3 spells CASSTSGRARGEQFF. The CDR3 bases are TGTGCCAGCAGCACGAGCGGGAGGGCCAGGGGTGAGCAGTTCTTC. This chain joins TRBV6-6 and TRBJ2-1; 10 bases fit TRBD2. Trimming removed 6 bases from V and 9 bases from J; junction bases left unmatched: 11. Per germline, CDR1 MNHNY and CDR2 SVGAGI (reference sequence). The CDR3 is 15 amino acids.

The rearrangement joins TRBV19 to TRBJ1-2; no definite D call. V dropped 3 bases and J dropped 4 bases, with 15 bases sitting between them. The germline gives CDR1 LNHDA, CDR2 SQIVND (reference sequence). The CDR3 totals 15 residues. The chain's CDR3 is CASSIGQNRGYGYTF. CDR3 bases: TGTGCCAGTAGTATTGGGCAGAATCGGGGCTATGGCTACACCTTC.

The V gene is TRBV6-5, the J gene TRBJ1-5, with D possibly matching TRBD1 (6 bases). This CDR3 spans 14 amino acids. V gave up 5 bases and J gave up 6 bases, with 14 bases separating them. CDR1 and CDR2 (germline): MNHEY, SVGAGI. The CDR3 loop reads CASSTGPGIQPQHF. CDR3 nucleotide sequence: TGTGCCAGCAGTACAGGGCCGGGGATTCAGCCCCAGCATTTT.

The CDR3 sequence: CSVIRGGDTEAFF. CDR3 nucleotides: TGCAGCGTGATTCGGGGTGGTGACACTGAAGCTTTCTTT. The chain carries TRBV29-1 and TRBJ1-1; D ambiguous. The germline CDR1 and CDR2 sequences are SQVTM and ANQGSEA. V gave up 6 bases and J gave up 3 bases, with 14 bases separating them. The CDR3 is 13 amino acids.

This CDR3 is CASSAGFGNTIYF. In DNA, the CDR3 is TGTGCCAGCAGTGCAGGGTTCGGCAACACCATATATTTT. This chain uses TRBV25-1 with TRBJ1-3, with TRBD1 as a possible D gene (5 bases). Germline-derived CDR1 and CDR2 are MGHDK and SYGVNS. The CDR3 sequence is 13 residues long. The V end lost 4 bases, the J end lost 7 bases, and 11 bases lay between the germline ends.

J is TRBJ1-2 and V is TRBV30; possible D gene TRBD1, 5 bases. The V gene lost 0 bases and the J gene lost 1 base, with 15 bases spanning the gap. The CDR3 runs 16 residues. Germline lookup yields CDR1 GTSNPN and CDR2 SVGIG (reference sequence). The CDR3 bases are TGTGCCTGGAGTGTTTCAACAGGCCGCCTTAACTATGGCTACACCTTC. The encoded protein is CAWSVSTGRLNYGYTF.

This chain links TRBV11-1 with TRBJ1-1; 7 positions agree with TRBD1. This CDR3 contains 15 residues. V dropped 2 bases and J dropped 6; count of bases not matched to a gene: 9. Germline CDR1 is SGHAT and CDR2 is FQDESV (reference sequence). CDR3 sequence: CASSLRTGRYPEAFF. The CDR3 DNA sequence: TGTGCCAGCAGCTTACGGACAGGTCGGTACCCTGAAGCTTTCTTT.

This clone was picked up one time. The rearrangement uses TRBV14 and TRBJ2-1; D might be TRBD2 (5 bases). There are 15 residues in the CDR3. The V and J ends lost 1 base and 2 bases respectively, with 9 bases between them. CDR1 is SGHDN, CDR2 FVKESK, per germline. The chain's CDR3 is CASSQGRGPYNEQFF. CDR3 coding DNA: TGTGCCAGCAGCCAAGGGCGCGGGCCCTACAATGAGCAGTTCTTC.

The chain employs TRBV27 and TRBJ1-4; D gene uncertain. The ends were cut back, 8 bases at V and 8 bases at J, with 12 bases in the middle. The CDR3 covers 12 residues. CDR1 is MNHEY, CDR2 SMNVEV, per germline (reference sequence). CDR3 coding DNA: TGTGCCAGCGGCCCGGGAGGCGAAAAACTGTTTTTT. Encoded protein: CASGPGGEKLFF.

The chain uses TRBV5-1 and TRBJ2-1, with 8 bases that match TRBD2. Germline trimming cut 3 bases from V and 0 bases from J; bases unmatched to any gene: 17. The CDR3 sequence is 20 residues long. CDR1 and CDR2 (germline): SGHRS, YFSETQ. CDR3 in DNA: TGCGCCAGCAGCTGGGCCGCGGATGGCGGGGGGTCCCGCTCCTACAATGAGCAGTTCTTC. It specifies CASSWAADGGGSRSYNEQFF.